This is a list of T cell receptor beta chains from one sample in a study of blood T cell repertoires in COVID-19. The protocol was immunoSEQ multiplex PCR, while the TCRdb copy is restricted to in-frame clones and leaves out a portion. The repertoire holds approximately 280,000 clones, with approximately 83% as singletons. Sequencing input: peripheral blood. Every receptor here comes from a woman in her 70s with acute or convalescent COVID-19. The CDR3 runs from the conserved cysteine through the conserved F or W. The order of the fields is J gene, CDR3 length, V gene, clone size, D gene, CDR3 DNA, CDR3 protein. The D gene is left open where the match is weak. The size field is filled for only some rows; it gives once, few, many or a size class.

TRBJ1-5	17	TRBV11-2	NA	NA	TGTGCCAGCAGCTTAGGAGGGTTGGGGAATAGCAATCAGCCCCAGCATTTT	CASSLGGLGNSNQPQHF
TRBJ1-3	17	TRBV4-1	NA	NA	TGCGCCAGCAGCCAAGGGGTTTTGAGCTCGCGGGGAAACACCATATATTTT	CASSQGVLSSRGNTIYF
TRBJ1-2	15	TRBV30	once	TRBD1	TGTGCCTGGAGCGCTGGGACAGGGATTAACTATGGCTACACCTTC	CAWSAGTGINYGYTF
TRBJ2-4	15	TRBV18	NA	NA	TGTGCCAGCTCACCAACCACCACGAGAAAAAACATTCAGTACTTC	CASSPTTTRKNIQYF
TRBJ2-2	14	TRBV19	once	NA	TGTGCCAGTAGTATTTCCCCGACGGGAGGGGAGCTGTTTTTT	CASSISPTGGELFF
TRBJ2-7	12	TRBV4-1	few	NA	TGCGCCAGCAGCCAAGATACAGGGAAACAGTACTTC	CASSQDTGKQYF
TRBJ1-1	12	TRBV19	NA	NA	TGTGCCAGTAGTGAAGGGCTCGGGAGGGCTTTCTTT	CASSEGLGRAFF
TRBJ2-7	15	TRBV9	few	TRBD1	TGTGCCAGCAGCGGAGGGACAGGGGGCACCTACGAGCAGTACTTC	CASSGGTGGTYEQYF
TRBJ1-2	16	TRBV4-1	NA	TRBD1	TGCGCCAGCAGCCAAATCCAAGGGGGCGCCTCGTATGGCTACACCTTC	CASSQIQGGASYGYTF
TRBJ1-4	14	TRBV3-1/TRBV3-2	NA	NA	TGTGCCAGCAGTAACGACAGGACACGGGAAAAACTGTTTTTT	CASSNDRTREKLFF
TRBJ2-5	16	TRBV3-1/TRBV3-2	NA	NA	TGTGCCAGCACCTATGGGGCGCCAATGCAAAAAGAGACCCAGTACTTC	CASTYGAPMQKETQYF
TRBJ1-2	11	TRBV2	NA	NA	TGTGCCAGCAGTGAAGGCAGGGGCTACACCTTC	CASSEGRGYTF
TRBJ2-2	13	TRBV4-2	NA	NA	TGTGCCAGCAGCCTAGGACTTACCGGGGAGCTGTTTTTT	CASSLGLTGELFF
TRBJ2-7	14	TRBV18	few	NA	TGTGCCAGCTCAACGGCCGCCGACAGCTACGAGCAGTACTTC	CASSTAADSYEQYF
TRBJ2-7	15	TRBV24-1	NA	TRBD1	TGTGCCACCAGTGATCCGGGACAGGCCACCTACGAGCAGTACTTC	CATSDPGQATYEQYF
TRBJ2-1	14	TRBV10-1	NA	TRBD2	TGCGCCAGCACGTCGAGCGGGGGGAAAGATGAGCAGTTCTTC	CASTSSGGKDEQFF
TRBJ1-5	12	TRBV19	NA	NA	TGTGCCAGTAGTATATCCTCAGGGCCTCAGCATTTT	CASSISSGPQHF
TRBJ1-5	13	TRBV9	NA	NA	TGTGCCAGCAGCGCCGTTCCCAATCAGCCCCAGCATTTT	CASSAVPNQPQHF
TRBJ2-1	11	TRBV24-1	NA	NA	TGTGCCACCAGCGATGGGGCCCAACAGTTCTTC	CATSDGAQQFF
TRBJ2-1	15	TRBV24-1	NA	TRBD2	TGTGCCACCAGTGATTCGCGGGGGAACTACAATGAGCAGTTCTTC	CATSDSRGNYNEQFF
TRBJ1-6	13	TRBV18	NA	TRBD1	TGTGCCAGCTCAGGACAGGGGGATTCACCCCTCCACTTT	CASSGQGDSPLHF
TRBJ2-2	16	TRBV5-1	NA	NA	TGCGCCAGCAGCTCCGCAGACAGCCTGAACACCGGGGAGCTGTTTTTT	CASSSADSLNTGELFF
TRBJ1-4	18	TRBV4-1	NA	NA	TGCGCCAGCAGCCAAGATAGGGGAGGGGCGGGGGTAGATGAAAAACTGTTTTTT	CASSQDRGGAGVDEKLFF
TRBJ2-3	16	TRBV19	NA	TRBD2	TGTGCCAGTAGTATGGATCTAGCGGGGGGGCCCGATACGCAGTATTTT	CASSMDLAGGPDTQYF
TRBJ1-1	16	TRBV24-1	NA	NA	TGTGCCACCAGTGACCCAGTCGGGGGATGGGGCCAGCGGGCTTTCTTT	CATSDPVGGWGQRAFF
TRBJ2-3	16	TRBV9	NA	NA	TGTGCCAGCAGCGTAGGAGCCGGCAGGGGATCGGATACGCAGTATTTT	CASSVGAGRGSDTQYF
TRBJ2-2	16	TRBV11-2	NA	NA	TGTGCCAGCAGCTTAAGGGACACTTTGAACACCGGGGAGCTGTTTTTT	CASSLRDTLNTGELFF
TRBJ1-1	14	TRBV4-1	NA	NA	TGCGCCAGCAGCCAAGTACTCCAGAACACTGAAGCTTTCTTT	CASSQVLQNTEAFF
TRBJ2-7	15	TRBV6-5	NA	TRBD1	TGTGCCAGCAGTACGGGACAGGGGATGTGGTACGAGCAGTACTTC	CASSTGQGMWYEQYF
TRBJ2-7	14	TRBV4-1	NA	TRBD1	TGCGCCAGCAGCCACCCGGGACAGGGCGGCGAGCAGTACTTC	CASSHPGQGGEQYF
TRBJ1-1	15	TRBV10-3	NA	NA	TGTGCCATCAGTGAGTCAAGAGCATTGAACACTGAAGCTTTCTTT	CAISESRALNTEAFF
TRBJ1-6	15	TRBV7-9	NA	TRBD1	TGTGCCAGCAGCTTGAGGGACAGGGGTAATTCACCCCTTCACTTT	CASSLRDRGNSPLHF
TRBJ1-1	13	TRBV12-3/TRBV12-4	NA	NA	TGTGCCAGCAGCCCGACAGTGAACACTGAAGCTTTCTTT	CASSPTVNTEAFF
TRBJ2-1	17	TRBV7-3	NA	TRBD1	TGTGCCAGCAGCATGCGATCCGGGACAGGGGCGTACAATGAGCAGTTCTTC	CASSMRSGTGAYNEQFF
TRBJ1-2	15	TRBV6-6	NA	NA	TGTGCCAGCACCGCGACGGAAGCGGGAATAAGGGGCTACACCTTC	CASTATEAGIRGYTF
TRBJ2-1	13	TRBV2	NA	NA	TGTGCCAGCAGGGGGTGGGGCGGCAATGAGCAGTTCTTC	CASRGWGGNEQFF
TRBJ2-7	14	TRBV19	NA	TRBD2	TGTGCCAGTAGTAGGGGGACTAGCTCCTACGAGCAGTACTTC	CASSRGTSSYEQYF
TRBJ2-7	15	TRBV6-1	once	NA	TGTGCCAGCAGTGAACTTCCAGGAGGCGCCTACGAGCAGTACTTC	CASSELPGGAYEQYF
TRBJ1-1	14	TRBV19	NA	TRBD1	TGTGCCAGTAGTCCATGGGACAGAAACACTGAAGCTTTCTTT	CASSPWDRNTEAFF
TRBJ1-1	14	TRBV5-1	NA	NA	TGCGCCAGCAGCAGTGACACCCTGAACACTGAAGCTTTCTTT	CASSSDTLNTEAFF
TRBJ2-7	13	TRBV7-5	NA	NA	TGTGTCAGAAGCTTCCACAGGGGCTACGAGCAGTACTTC	CVRSFHRGYEQYF
TRBJ1-2	15	TRBV5-1	NA	TRBD1	TGCGCCAGCAGCACCAAGGGACAGGGAACGGAAGGCTACACCTTC	CASSTKGQGTEGYTF
TRBJ2-3	13	TRBV10-2	NA	NA	TGCGCCAGCAGTGACCATCCCACAGATACGCAGTATTTT	CASSDHPTDTQYF
TRBJ2-7	13	TRBV3-1/TRBV3-2	NA	TRBD1	TGTGCCAGCAGTCTCACAGGGGCCTACGAGCAGTACTTC	CASSLTGAYEQYF
TRBJ1-5	14	TRBV5-6	NA	NA	TGTGCCAGCAGCTTCTCGGGATCAAGACAGCCCCAGCATTTT	CASSFSGSRQPQHF
TRBJ1-3	14	TRBV7-9	NA	TRBD1	TGTGCCAGCAGCAGACAGGGCTGGCGAAACACCATATATTTT	CASSRQGWRNTIYF
TRBJ2-1	13	TRBV5-1	NA	NA	TGCGCCAGCAGCTTGGACCTGGAGGGTGAGCAGTTCTTC	CASSLDLEGEQFF
TRBJ2-7	13	TRBV10-1	NA	NA	TGCGCCAGCAGTGAGCCGGGGGGCCTCGAGCAGTACTTC	CASSEPGGLEQYF
TRBJ1-3	12	TRBV10-3	NA	NA	TGTGCCATCAGTGAGCGGACAGACACCATATATTTT	CAISERTDTIYF
TRBJ1-2	14	TRBV4-2	NA	NA	TGTGCCAGCAGCCAAGAGGGCGGGAACTATGGCTACACCTTC	CASSQEGGNYGYTF
TRBJ2-7	14	TRBV2	NA	TRBD2	TGTGCCAGCAACTTACTAGCGGCGGTCTACGAGCAGTACTTC	CASNLLAAVYEQYF
TRBJ2-3	13	TRBV19	NA	TRBD1	TGTGCCAGTAGTCCGGACAGGGCAGATACGCAGTATTTT	CASSPDRADTQYF
TRBJ2-5	15	TRBV5-8	NA	TRBD1	TGTGCCAGCAGCTTGGAGGGACAGGGGACAGAGACCCAGTACTTC	CASSLEGQGTETQYF